This TCR beta chain was profiled in a study of cytomegalovirus exposure and HLA in healthy donors (dated by TCRdb to 2015 to 2018). In terms of the full investigation: According to an earlier analysis of a few hundred of the donors, about 179 million T cells yielded 95 million to 140 million unique TCR beta sequences and around 300 Gb of sequence data. HLA typing covered class I and class II loci at four-digit resolution. Genome-wide SNP genotypes for about 65% of the 666 donors were used in a later genetic analysis, which treated that subset as a discovery cohort. The study aimed to test whether cataloging public T cell receptors could reveal signatures of past pathogen exposure. To decide whether each TCR beta V gene segment behaved as functional or pseudogenic, an earlier analysis of fewer than 750 of the donors relied on high-throughput TCR beta sequencing. The T cell repertoires of 670 or so subjects were profiled by immunosequencing and related to cytomegalovirus serostatus. To predict cytomegalovirus infection status, the study brought together high-throughput TCR immunosequencing, statistical association of individual TCRs with disease status, and machine learning. Rather than drawing on any new phenotypic data, the later analysis identified candidate immune exposures from TCR beta sequences and the way those sequences occurred across donors. Typing coverage varied by locus: about 629-640 donors for A, B, C, DRB1 and DQB1; roughly 500 for DQA1; around 570 for DPA1; around 450 for DPB1. Donor age, sex, ethnicity and CMV serostatus were compiled alongside the repertoire data. The genetic ancestry cluster associated with self-reported Caucasian donors included 81% of the 398 genotyped donors. On average, roughly 250,000 unique TCR beta nucleotide sequences were sequenced per donor among about 400 genotyped donors of the cohort, with roughly 18% of those sequences being non-productive. In a later analysis, previously published TCR beta repertoires from roughly 710 donors were re-analyzed and high-resolution HLA genotyping was added so that TCR occurrence patterns could be studied. A few DR-DQ haplotypes were handled as single units for association and clustering because linkage in the cohort was strong. All discovery cohort repertoires had been generated using a single sequencing platform. Roughly 290 gigabases of sequencing data and around 80 million unique TCR sequences made up an early release that covered 500 to 650 HLA-typed donors. Besides the first cohort of 500 to 700 subjects, a separate validation cohort made up of 95 to 150 different subjects was used.

General study outcomes and caveats: The classifier was reported to diagnose cytomegalovirus status with high specificity and sensitivity in both the original and validation cohorts. Linkage disequilibrium might explain the correlated functional status among segregating V segments, but an unknown experimental factor could not be ruled out. A cluster of highly shared sequence variants was judged likely to be a technical artifact of the sequencing pipeline. Presence/absence analyses assumed roughly uniform sequencing depth across donors, an assumption that may not hold. A later analysis associated 16,951 TCR beta sequences with specific HLA alleles at a false discovery rate of 0.05. In a later analysis, the rate of TCR association differed among HLA loci, with DRB1 alleles having the most associated TCRs and HLA-C alleles having the fewest. According to a later genetic analysis, donors in an Asian-associated ancestry cluster had fewer N-insertions in productive TCRs than the approximately 700-donor mean. According to a later analysis, parvovirus B19, influenza, CMV and Epstein-Barr virus appeared linked to several top co-occurrence clusters. Because some donors lacked HLA typing at each locus, the association tests relied only on the typed subset. The authors suggested that the approach could potentially be extended to other disease states and immunological phenotypes. Some IMGT-functional V segments, including TRBV6-2 and TRBV6-3, could not be told apart with the 87-base-pair reads, so those segments were excluded. Because counts were too low, roughly 16 rarely observed V segments, including chromosome 9 orphons, were excluded from the earlier analysis of around 640 of the donors. When HLA alleles, especially DR and DQ, strongly co-occurred, attributing TCR associations to individual alleles was difficult. While some public TCRs were present in many individuals, most TCR sequences turned up only very rarely across donors. The study listed 150 to 200 TCR beta chains as associated with cytomegalovirus. A later analysis found that most CMV-associated TCR beta chains appeared HLA-restricted, with HLA associations seemingly driven largely by CMV exposure. Three of the identified cytomegalovirus-associated TCR beta chains were confirmed in vitro to be specific for cytomegalovirus antigens. A further reported finding was that TCR beta sequences accurately predicted the HLA-A and HLA-B alleles for most subjects in the first cohort. In a later genetic analysis, a missense DCLRE1C variant was associated with V-gene and J-gene trimming of TCR beta chains, and the association was replicated in an independent cohort. Only TCR beta chains were sequenced in this cohort, and the absence of alpha or paired-chain data limited detectable features. In a later analysis, HLA-associated TCR beta chains were found to be more clonally expanded and to have lower generation probabilities than equally common non-associated chains. Immune exposure information for the cohort was limited to CMV serostatus. In an earlier analysis of several hundred of the donors, most TCR beta V segments were observed in productive rearrangements about 87% or about 30% of the time, broadly matching IMGT annotations.

V and J lose 4 bases and 4 bases, and a span of 15 bases separates them. Inclusive of the bounding cysteine and phenylalanine, the CDR3 is 15 residues long. Here the CDR3 DNA is all that survives: 45 bases in frame from base 1. Based on the germline V gene, the CDR1 and CDR2 sequences are MNHEY and SVGAGI. The cohort consisted of hundreds of healthy bone marrow donors. At the time of sampling, every cohort member was nominally healthy, though immune exposures that went unrecorded were likely present. The donor tested CMV seronegative and was one of the 352 seronegative cohort members. Every donor gave a peripheral blood sample, and the peripheral blood mononuclear cells from that sample were used for TCR beta sequencing. The Qiagen DNeasy Blood Extraction Kit was used to extract genomic DNA from the blood cell samples. Library prep was done by the immunoSEQ multiplex PCR assay. The multiplex PCR relied on a mix of 60 forward primers for TCR Vbeta segments and 13 reverse primers for TCR Jbeta segments. Amplification of the CDR3 region of rearranged TCR beta genes was performed with a multiplex PCR assay on genomic DNA. Amplified TCR beta libraries were sequenced as 87-base-pair reads on the Illumina HiSeq System. The published analysis was carried out like this. A later analysis tallied 70 million to 100 million unique TCR beta chains across the 700 or so repertoires, and around 10 million of those chains were shared by two or more donors. Raw reads were error-corrected and collapsed into unique sequences by a nearest-neighbor algorithm in which closely related sequences were merged to remove PCR and sequencing errors. Alignment of CDR3 sequences to IMGT reference sequences was used to assign V, D and J gene segments. For a sequence to be retained, a match of at least six nucleotides was required to both a V gene segment and a J gene segment. Rearrangements were classified as productive when the CDR3 lacked stop codons and remained in frame with V and J, and all other rearrangements were classified as non-productive. Following IMGT convention, CDR3 was defined as the stretch from the second conserved V-encoded cysteine up to the conserved J-encoded phenylalanine. In an earlier analysis of some 550 of the donors, sequences lacking an unambiguous match to a single V gene segment were excluded. In an earlier analysis of around 590 of the donors, a V segment was called functional when productive rearrangements were above 56.7%, and segregating when the standard deviation between donors exceeded 5%. A statistical classification framework was built to diagnose cytomegalovirus status from the catalog of TCR beta chain sequences. A later analysis assigned V and J genes by comparing TCR nucleotide sequences with IMGT/GENE-DB human TR gene sequences. In a later analysis, CDR3 sequences and most-parsimonious VDJ recombination scenarios were assigned using the TCRdist pipeline. In a later analysis, every TCR beta chain was defined by the combination of its CDR3 amino acid sequence and its V-gene family, and reads without a unique V-gene family were dropped. A later analysis removed several hundred highly shared, low-generation-probability nucleotide sequences to deal with suspected cross-contamination and a sequencing artifact. In a later analysis, a clonal expansion index for each public chain was calculated from normalized within-repertoire ranks of inferred template counts. In a later analysis, generation probabilities were computed using a VDJ recombination model fitted to out-of-frame rearrangements, and the results were checked against IGoR. Hypergeometric tests were used in a later analysis to score TCR-TCR, TCR-HLA and TCR-CMV co-occurrence, with a repertoire-size bias correction applied to the TCR pairs. A later analysis estimated false discovery rates by permuting HLA or CMV assignments 20 times. A later analysis grouped co-occurring TCRs with DBSCAN, adding TCRdist sequence similarity when clustering within HLA-allele-positive subsets. Repertoires with fewer than 30,000 or more than 120,000 public chains, plus five repertoires with anomalous nucleotide sharing, were excluded from co-occurrence clustering. Imported from immuneACCESS, the table was reduced by TCRdb to in-frame sequences with V and J called. These copies leave out some clones; in studies compared against another copy, an unresolved V gene accounts for under half, and the cause of the remainder is not known. The V and J calls and clone size are taken from that table; D and trimming were inferred from the DNA. Present in this sample are over 150,000 clones, about 68% of which were seen just once. Around 1.5% of the sample is in the top ten clones.

A word on this clone: Its antigen is not yet known. Base qualities are not at hand, and no much larger clone is one base apart.

This receptor was identified in a man aged 18 to 29 in good health and CMV-seronegative. The rearrangement joined TRBV6-5 to TRBJ2-3, with TRBD1 tentatively as D gene (5 bases match). The sequencing input was PBMCs. Here is the DNA: TGTGCCAGCAGTTCCGGCTTTGGGGCCCCAGATACGCAGTATTTT. Translation gives CASSSGFGAPDTQYF.